Below, 7 T cell receptor beta chains from the same sample are listed, as sequenced in a study of blood T cell repertoires in COVID-19. Generated by immunoSEQ multiplex PCR, the TCRdb table keeps only in-frame clones and is missing some. The sample lists hundreds of thousands of clones; around nine tenths were seen once. Sequences were obtained from PBMCs or T cells enriched from blood (not recorded which). The source is a woman in her forties who had recovered from COVID-19.

This rearrangement joins TRBV5-5 to TRBJ2-7, with D maybe TRBD1 (6 bases). Germline lookup yields CDR1 SGHKS and CDR2 YYEKEE (reference sequence). Trimming removed 4 bases at V and 2 bases at J, with 13 bases between. The CDR3 spans 14 residues. The DNA of the CDR3 is TGTGCCAGCAGCGGGGGCGCGGGCGCCTACGAGCAGTACTTC. Translating gives CASSGGAGAYEQYF.

The rearrangement links TRBV5-5 to TRBJ1-5; 7 bases line up with TRBD1. V was pared by 3 bases and J by 4 bases, with 7 bases of the junction left unmatched. The germline V gene has CDR1 SGHKS and CDR2 YYEKEE (reference sequence). CDR3 length: 15 amino acids. The CDR3 region is CASSSQQGSNQPQHF. CDR3 coding DNA: TGTGCCAGCAGCTCTCAACAGGGGAGTAATCAGCCCCAGCATTTT.

The V and J genes are TRBV5-1 and TRBJ2-5, with 8 bases that match TRBD2. The CDR3 covers 15 residues. Germline-derived CDR1 and CDR2 are SGHRS and YFSETQ. Losses at the gene ends were 2 bases for V and 2 bases for J; bases not matched to a gene: 5. The CDR3 DNA is TGCGCCAGCAGCTTAGGAGTAGCGGGACAAGAGACCCAGTACTTC. This sequence encodes CASSLGVAGQETQYF.

This clone was recorded only once. The J gene is TRBJ1-1, the V gene TRBV12-5; D may be TRBD1 (5 bases). Per germline, CDR1 LGHNT and CDR2 FRNRAP. The CDR3 runs to 11 residues. Trimming took off 5 bases at V and 7 bases at J, with 8 bases between the two ends. CDR3 coding DNA: TGTGCTAGTGGTCTCGACAGTGAAGCTTTCTTT. Translating it yields CASGLDSEAFF.

J is TRBJ2-5 and V is TRBV28; 9 positions match TRBD1. The trim removed 7 bases at V and 3 bases at J, leaving 3 bases unmatched. Germline V gene data show CDR1 as MDHEN and CDR2 as SYDVKM. This CDR3 has 13 residues. The CDR3 DNA reads as TGTGCCAGCACAAGGGACAGGGAAGAGACCCAGTACTTC. Its protein is CASTRDREETQYF.

The chain couples TRBV6-6 to TRBJ1-6; 7 bases line up with TRBD1. The CDR3 is 14 residues long. Germline CDR1 is MNHNY and CDR2 is SVGAGI (reference sequence). V trimming: 6 bases; J trimming: 14 bases; junction bases outside the gene matches: 13. The CDR3 nucleotides are TGTGCCAGCAGCCCCGGTATAGGGGGCTCCTCCCTCCACTTT. Protein: CASSPGIGGSSLHF.

V is TRBV5-8 and J is TRBJ1-2; D not resolved. Between the trimmed V and J ends, which lost 0 bases and 2 bases, there was a span of 8 bases. CDR1 and CDR2 (germline): SGHTS, YDEGEE. The CDR3 consists of 14 residues. The CDR3 here is CASSLDGPNYGYTF. The CDR3 nucleotides read TGTGCCAGCAGCTTGGACGGTCCCAACTATGGCTACACCTTC.